One and the same sample provided the 18 T cell receptor beta chains below, sequenced in a study of identifying expanded T cells in peripheral blood. Sequenced by immunoSEQ multiplex PCR; TCRdb stores in-frame clones only, minus some. The sample consists of 100,000 to 110,000 clones, 80% to 90% of them appearing once. Sample: blood. These receptors came from a person between 18 and 75 years old in good health.

The genes are TRBV6-1 and TRBJ2-5; TRBD2 is a possible D gene (5 bases). This CDR3 is 14 amino acids long. The germline V gene encodes CDR1 MNHNS and CDR2 SASEGT. V dropped 1 base and J dropped 5 bases, with 11 bases sitting between them. Written as DNA, the CDR3 is TGTGCCAGCAGTGAAGGCGGGTATCAGGAGACCCAGTACTTC. Translation gives CASSEGGYQETQYF.

The chain recombines TRBV19 with TRBJ2-3, with D maybe TRBD2 (5 bases). CDR3 size: 15 residues. Germline V gene sequence: CDR1 LNHDA, CDR2 SQIVND (reference sequence). V lost 4 bases to trimming and J lost 2 bases, with 13 bases between them. CDR3 sequence: CASSTRAVHTDTQYF. CDR3 nucleotides: TGTGCCAGTAGTACGCGGGCTGTTCACACAGATACGCAGTATTTT.

The gene calls are TRBV5-1 and TRBJ2-7; D gene unclear. CDR1 is SGHRS and CDR2 is YFSETQ in the germline V gene. V lost 0 bases and J lost 6, with 10 bases in between. The CDR3 is 13 amino acids. DNA of the CDR3: TGCGCCAGCAGCTTGGAGAGGATGGGCGAGCAGTACTTC. Translated: CASSLERMGEQYF.

The V gene is TRBV5-4, the J gene TRBJ1-2, with a tentative D call TRBD1 (5 bases). Germline CDR1 and CDR2: SGHNT and YYREEE (reference sequence). The V gene lost 3 bases and the J gene lost 1 base, with 10 bases spanning the gap. CDR3 length: 14 residues. CDR3 in amino acids: CASSWGHFNYGYTF. Here the CDR3 DNA reads TGTGCCAGCAGCTGGGGCCATTTTAACTATGGCTACACCTTC.

The chain uses TRBV10-3 and TRBJ1-1, with TRBD1 identical over 11 bases. The CDR3 loop spans 13 amino acids. Germline CDR1 and CDR2: ENHRY and SYGVKD. V was pared by 6 bases and J by 5 bases, with 2 bases of the junction left unmatched. The CDR3 sequence: CAIRGQGGTEAFF. DNA of the CDR3: TGTGCCATCAGGGGACAGGGGGGTACTGAAGCTTTCTTT.

This clone was picked up one time. This chain uses TRBV13 with TRBJ1-2, with D perhaps matching TRBD1 (5 bases). Germline loops: CDR1 PRHDT, CDR2 FYEKMQ (reference sequence). The V gene lost 4 bases and the J gene lost 5 bases, with 20 bases spanning the gap. CDR3 size: 16 residues. CDR3 nucleotides: TGTGCCAGCAGCTCGTCCAGGGTCATCAAGGGGTATGGCTACACCTTC. It encodes CASSSSRVIKGYGYTF. Full variable domain (rest looked up from reference TRBV13 and TRBJ1-2): AAGVIQSPRHLIKEKRETATLKCYPIPRHDTVYWYQQGPGQDPQFLISFYEKMQSDKGSIPDRFSAQQFSDYHSELNMSSLELGDSALYFCASSSSRVIKGYGYTFGSGTRLTVV.

The chain is built from TRBV7-2 and TRBJ2-3; 8 bases are shared with TRBD2. CDR3 length equals 14 residues. From germline, CDR1 is SGHTA and CDR2 FQGNSA. After removal of 6 bases from V and 4 bases from J, the junction contained 6 bases not matched to a gene. CDR3 coding DNA: TGTGCCAGCAGTTGGAGCGGGGGTTCAGATACGCAGTATTTT. Its protein is CASSWSGGSDTQYF.

V gene TRBV6-1 combines with J gene TRBJ2-7; D remains unclear. The CDR3 contains 13 residues. CDR1 and CDR2 (germline): MNHNS, SASEGT. The V end was cut by 7 bases, the J end by 3 bases, with 13 bases between. Here the CDR3 reads CASKSGSFYEQYF. The CDR3 coding sequence is TGTGCCAGCAAGTCAGGCAGCTTCTACGAGCAGTACTTC.

The V gene is TRBV2, the J gene TRBJ1-1; D might be TRBD1 (5 bases). There are 13 residues in the CDR3. V gave up 4 bases and J gave up 3 bases, with 9 bases separating them. Per the germline V gene, CDR1 is SNHLY and CDR2 is FYNNEI. The CDR3 sequence is CASSVWGDTEAFF. The DNA for the CDR3 is TGTGCCAGCAGTGTTTGGGGGGACACTGAAGCTTTCTTT. Filled out from reference TRBV2 and TRBJ1-1, the complete variable domain reads EPEVTQTPSHQVTQMGQEVILRCVPISNHLYFYWYRQILGQKVEFLVSFYNNEISEKSEIFDDQFSVERPDGSNFTLKIRSTKLEDSAMYFCASSVWGDTEAFFGQGTRLTVV.

This clone was picked up a small number of times. The V and J genes are TRBV6-4 and TRBJ1-2, with D unclear. The CDR3 is 14 residues long. Germline CDR1 is MRHNA and CDR2 is SNTAGT. The ends were cut back, 3 bases at V and 3 bases at J, with 11 bases in the middle. The CDR3 coding sequence is TGTGCCAGCAGTGAATTGGGCAGATACTATGGCTACACCTTC. It translates to CASSELGRYYGYTF.

This chain connects TRBV2 to TRBJ1-1; 10 bases map to TRBD1. CDR1 and CDR2 from the germline V gene are SNHLY and FYNNEI. The CDR3 runs to 14 residues. V shed 6 bases, J shed 1 base, and the junction held 2 bases outside the gene matches. The CDR3 DNA reads TGTGCCAGCAGGGGACAGGGGAAGAACACTGAAGCTTTCTTT. As protein: CASRGQGKNTEAFF.

The chain combines TRBV5-1 with TRBJ2-1; weak D call: TRBD1 (5 bases). The V and J ends lost 4 bases and 4 bases respectively, with 12 bases between them. The CDR3 is 14 amino acids. In germline, CDR1 is SGHRS, CDR2 YFSETQ. CDR3 loop: CASSQDSPYNEQFF. DNA for the CDR3: TGCGCCAGCAGCCAAGACAGCCCTTACAATGAGCAGTTCTTC.

The rearrangement joins TRBV5-6 to TRBJ2-5; TRBD1 agrees at 7 bases. This CDR3 spans 13 amino acids. The V and J ends lost 4 bases and 2 bases, in that order; junction bases with no gene match: 2. The V gene's germline CDR1 is SGHDT and CDR2 YYEEEE. The CDR3 is CASSVGQQETQYF. The DNA for the CDR3 is TGTGCCAGCAGCGTGGGACAGCAAGAGACCCAGTACTTC.

The V gene is TRBV9, the J gene TRBJ2-1; 8 bases map to TRBD2. Germline loops: CDR1 SGDLS, CDR2 YYNGEE. This CDR3 region has 16 residues. The ends lost 4 bases at V and 4 bases at J; junction bases unmatched: 10. CDR3 DNA: TGTGCCAGCAGCCTAACTAGCGGTGGGGATTACAATGAGCAGTTCTTC. Residues: CASSLTSGGDYNEQFF.

The sample holds one count of this clone. The V gene is TRBV9, the J gene TRBJ2-3, with 12 bases identical to TRBD2. Trimming took 3 bases from V and 6 from J; bases not matched to a gene: 11. The CDR3 spans 17 residues. CDR1 is SGDLS, CDR2 YYNGEE, per germline. CDR3 coding DNA: TGTGCCAGCAGCGCGACACCTAGCGGGGGGGCCATGGATACGCAGTATTTT. Its protein product is CASSATPSGGAMDTQYF.

The V gene is TRBV18, the J gene TRBJ2-7, with D tentatively TRBD1 (5 bases). The CDR3 consists of 16 residues. Germline V CDR1 and CDR2: KGHSH, LQKENI. V dropped 0 bases and J dropped 3 bases, with 15 bases sitting between them. CDR3 in amino acids: CASSPPRQKPIYEQYF. CDR3 coding DNA: TGTGCCAGCTCACCACCGAGACAGAAACCCATCTACGAGCAGTACTTC.

The V call is TRBV19, the J call TRBJ1-5, with no clear D. This CDR3 is 15 amino acids long. Germline values: CDR1 LNHDA, CDR2 SQIVND (reference sequence). V was shortened by 0 bases and J by 9 bases, with 15 bases between the two germline ends. CDR3 sequence: CASSIDREGRLPQHF. The CDR3, as DNA: TGTGCCAGTAGTATAGATCGGGAAGGGCGTCTGCCCCAGCATTTT.

V and J are TRBV2 and TRBJ1-4; maybe TRBD1 (6 bases). V lost 5 bases to trimming and J lost 7 bases, with 17 bases between them. CDR3 length: 15 residues. Germline V CDR1 and CDR2: SNHLY, FYNNEI. This CDR3 reads CASSFYPRGSEKLFF. The CDR3, as DNA: TGTGCCAGCAGTTTTTATCCGAGGGGGAGTGAAAAACTGTTTTTT.